This T cell receptor beta chain came from a study of shared clonotypes between healthy human individuals. Looking at the study overall: Each donor's CD4 naive and CD4 memory cells filled three plates apiece, CD8 naive two, and CD8 memory one.

Each sorted subset replicate got 200 ng genomic DNA, roughly 27,000 genomes. TCRdb's copy holds only in-frame clones and misses some; the assay was immunoSEQ multiplex PCR. There are some 2,000,000 clones in the sample; roughly 95% occur only once, and approximately 0.13% lies in the top ten. This clone was seen only once. Researchers partitioned CD4+ cells into CD45RA+ naive and CD45RA-negative memory subsets. The CDR3 runs 13 residues. Per the germline V gene, CDR1 is SGHNT and CDR2 is YENEEA. The V end was cut by 7 bases, the J end by 12 bases, with 18 bases between. Sequences were obtained from naive CD4+ T cells sorted from blood. Described subset: CD45RA+ positively selected. The chain combines TRBV11-3 with TRBJ2-2, with D hard to call. The receptor was derived from a man between 18 and 35 years old in good health. In DNA form, the CDR3 reads TGTGCCAGCACGACGCCCATTAGCTGGAAGCTGTTTTTT. Amino acid sequence: CASTTPISWKLFF.